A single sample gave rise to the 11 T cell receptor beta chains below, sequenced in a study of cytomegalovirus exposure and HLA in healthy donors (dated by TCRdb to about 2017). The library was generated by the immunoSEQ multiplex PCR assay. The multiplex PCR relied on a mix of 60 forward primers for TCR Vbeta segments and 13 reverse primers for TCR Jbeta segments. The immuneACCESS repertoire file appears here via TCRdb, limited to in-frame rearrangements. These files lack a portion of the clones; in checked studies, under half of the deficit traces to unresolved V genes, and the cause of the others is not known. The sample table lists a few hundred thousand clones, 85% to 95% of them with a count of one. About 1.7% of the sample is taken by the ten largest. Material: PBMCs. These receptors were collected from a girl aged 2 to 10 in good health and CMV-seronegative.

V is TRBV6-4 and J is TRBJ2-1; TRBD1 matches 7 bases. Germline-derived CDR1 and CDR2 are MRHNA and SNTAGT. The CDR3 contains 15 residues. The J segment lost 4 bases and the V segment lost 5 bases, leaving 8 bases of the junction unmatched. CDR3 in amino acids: CASSRDSLVYNEQFF. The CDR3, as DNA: TGTGCCAGCAGTCGGGACAGCTTAGTATACAATGAGCAGTTCTTC.

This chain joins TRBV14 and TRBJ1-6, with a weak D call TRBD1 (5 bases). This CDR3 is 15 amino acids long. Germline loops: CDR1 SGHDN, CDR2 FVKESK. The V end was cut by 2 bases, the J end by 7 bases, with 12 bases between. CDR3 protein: CASSQLWGANSPLHF. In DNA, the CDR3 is TGTGCCAGCAGCCAATTGTGGGGCGCGAATTCACCCCTCCACTTT.

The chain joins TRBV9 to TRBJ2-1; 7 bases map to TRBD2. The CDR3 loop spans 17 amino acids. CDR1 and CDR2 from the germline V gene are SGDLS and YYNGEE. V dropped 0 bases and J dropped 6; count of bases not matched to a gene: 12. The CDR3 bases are TGTGCCAGCAGCGTAGCCTCTTTCGGACTAGGTGGCAATGAGCAGTTCTTC. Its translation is CASSVASFGLGGNEQFF.

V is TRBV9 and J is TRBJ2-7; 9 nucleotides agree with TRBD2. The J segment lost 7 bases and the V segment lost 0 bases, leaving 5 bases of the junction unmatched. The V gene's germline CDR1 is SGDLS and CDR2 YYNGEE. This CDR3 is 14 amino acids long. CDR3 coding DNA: TGTGCCAGCAGCGTAGAAGCGGGAGGTAGTGAGCAGTACTTC. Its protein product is CASSVEAGGSEQYF.

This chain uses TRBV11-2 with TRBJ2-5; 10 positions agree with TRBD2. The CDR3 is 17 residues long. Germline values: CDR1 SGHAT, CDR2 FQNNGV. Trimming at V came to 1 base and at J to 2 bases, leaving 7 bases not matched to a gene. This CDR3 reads CASSLGLAGGPQETQYF. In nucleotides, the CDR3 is TGTGCCAGCAGCTTAGGACTAGCGGGCGGTCCACAAGAGACCCAGTACTTC.

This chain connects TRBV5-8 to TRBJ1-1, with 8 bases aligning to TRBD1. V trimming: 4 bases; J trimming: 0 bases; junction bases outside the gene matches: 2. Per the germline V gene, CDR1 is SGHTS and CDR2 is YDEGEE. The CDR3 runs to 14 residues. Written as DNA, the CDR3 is TGTGCCAGCAGCCACAGGGGGATGAACACTGAAGCTTTCTTT. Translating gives CASSHRGMNTEAFF.

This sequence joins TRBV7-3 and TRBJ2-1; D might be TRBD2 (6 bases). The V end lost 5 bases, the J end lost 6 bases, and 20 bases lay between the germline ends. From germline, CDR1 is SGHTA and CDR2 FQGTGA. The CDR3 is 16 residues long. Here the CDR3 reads CASSLGRGSQTNEQFF. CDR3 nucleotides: TGTGCCAGCAGCCTCGGCCGGGGGAGCCAAACCAATGAGCAGTTCTTC.

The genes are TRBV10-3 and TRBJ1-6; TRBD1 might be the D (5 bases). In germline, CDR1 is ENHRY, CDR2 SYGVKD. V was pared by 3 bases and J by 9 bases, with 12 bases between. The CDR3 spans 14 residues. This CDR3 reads CAISEKGMSSPLHF. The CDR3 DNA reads TGTGCCATCAGTGAAAAGGGGATGTCTTCACCCCTCCACTTT.

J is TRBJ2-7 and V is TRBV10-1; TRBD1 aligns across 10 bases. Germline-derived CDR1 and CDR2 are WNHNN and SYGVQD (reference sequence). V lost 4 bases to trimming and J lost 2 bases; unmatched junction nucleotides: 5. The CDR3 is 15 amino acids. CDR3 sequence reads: CASSGSTGGPYEQYF. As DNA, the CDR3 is TGCGCCAGCAGTGGGTCGACAGGGGGCCCCTACGAGCAGTACTTC.

The CDR3 region is CASSQGRASYGYTF. CDR3 coding DNA: TGCGCCAGCAGCCAAGGCAGGGCATCCTATGGCTACACCTTC. The V and J genes are TRBV4-1 and TRBJ1-2; D might be TRBD1 (5 bases). The CDR3 is made up of 14 amino acids. Germline V CDR1 and CDR2: MGHRA, YSYEKL. The V end lost 1 base, the J end lost 4 bases, and 10 bases lay between the germline ends.

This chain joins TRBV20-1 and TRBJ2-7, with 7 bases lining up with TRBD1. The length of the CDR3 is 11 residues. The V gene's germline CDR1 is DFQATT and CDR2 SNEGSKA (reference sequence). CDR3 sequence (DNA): TGCGGGTCGGACAGGTATGACGAGCAGTACTTC. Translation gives CGSDRYDEQYF.